The 29 T cell receptor beta chains in this list originate from one sample, sequenced in a study of PD-L1 blockade in urothelial cancer. Data came from immunoSEQ multiplex PCR; TCRdb stores just in-frame clones and leaves some out. The table has 30,000 to 40,000 clones, approximately 80% seen once. The time point denotes: pretreatment peripheral blood. The source was PBMCs, collected around atezolizumab (anti-PD-L1) treatment. The receptors shown here come from a man older than 75 with urothelial cancer.

The chain couples TRBV2 to TRBJ2-2, with TRBD2 matching over 8 bases. CDR3 length equals 17 residues. Unmatched junction bases numbered 11, after V lost 3 bases and J lost 5 bases. The germline V gene encodes CDR1 SNHLY and CDR2 FYNNEI. CDR3 loop: CASSERVAGLGTGELFF. The CDR3 DNA follows: TGTGCCAGCAGTGAGAGGGTAGCGGGATTGGGGACCGGGGAGCTGTTTTTT.

V is TRBV4-3 and J is TRBJ2-4; 10 bases line up with TRBD1. Germline assignment: CDR1 LGHNA and CDR2 YSLEER. V was clipped by 0 bases and J by 1 base; unmatched bases: 3. The CDR3 is 17 residues long. The CDR3 sequence: CASSQEWDRGAKNIQYF. The DNA for the CDR3 is TGCGCCAGCAGCCAAGAATGGGACAGGGGCGCCAAAAACATTCAGTACTTC.

The chain uses TRBV7-9 and TRBJ2-7, with 7 bases aligning to TRBD1. With V trimmed by 5 bases and J by 2 bases, 12 bases remained unmatched. The CDR3 is 16 amino acids. In germline, CDR1 is SEHNR, CDR2 FQNEAQ (reference sequence). CDR3 residues: CASSGPGTVRPYEQYF. The CDR3 nucleotides are TGTGCCAGCAGCGGGCCCGGGACAGTCCGGCCCTACGAGCAGTACTTC. The full variable domain, completed using reference TRBV7-9 and TRBJ2-7, is DTGVSQNPRHKITKRGQNVTFRCDPISEHNRLYWYRQTLGQGPEFLTYFQNEAQLEKSRLLSDRFSAERPKGSFSTLEIQRTEQGDSAMYLCASSGPGTVRPYEQYFGPGTRLTVT.

This clone was detected only once. A junction end diverges from the germline sequence, so it may reflect a read error. CDR3 bases: TGCAGTGCGCCGGACAGGGGCCCCCTTATATTC. Translating it yields CSAPDRGPLIF. This rearrangement joins TRBV20-1 to TRBJ2-7, with 9 bases identical to TRBD1. CDR3 size: 11 residues. Germline V gene sequence: CDR1 DFQATT, CDR2 SNEGSKA (reference sequence).

This chain connects TRBV7-2 to TRBJ1-5, with D possibly being TRBD1 (6 bases). Germline assignment: CDR1 SGHTA and CDR2 FQGNSA. Deletions cut 4 bases from V and 15 bases from J, with 13 bases between. The length of the CDR3 is 11 residues. This CDR3 is CASSSTGNPHF. CDR3 nucleotide sequence: TGTGCCAGCAGCTCGACAGGTAACCCGCATTTT.

This chain connects TRBV7-2 to TRBJ2-6; TRBD2 matches at 8 bases. Germline V gene lookup returns CDR1 SGHTA and CDR2 FQGNSA. V was pared by 11 bases and J by 3 bases, with 6 bases of the junction left unmatched. The length of the CDR3 is 14 residues. DNA for the CDR3: TGTGCCTCCAGCGGGGGCGGTGGGGCCAACGTCCTGACTTTC. Amino acid sequence: CASSGGGGANVLTF.

The count of this clone is one. The chain combines TRBV6-1 with TRBJ1-6; a possible D gene is TRBD1 (6 bases). Trimming took 0 bases from V and 10 from J, leaving 16 bases between them. Germline V gives CDR1 MNHNS, CDR2 SASEGT. The length of the CDR3 is 16 residues. CDR3 DNA: TGTGCCAGCAGTGAAGCCCCGGCGGGGGCGAAGTCACCCCTCCACTTT. Translating it yields CASSEAPAGAKSPLHF.

The chain has TRBV5-1 and TRBJ1-5; D remains ambiguous. The germline CDR1 and CDR2 sequences are SGHRS and YFSETQ. There are 14 residues in the CDR3. Trimming removed 0 bases at V and 0 bases at J, with 4 bases between. In DNA, the CDR3 is TGCGCCAGCAGCTTGGCGGGTAGCAATCAGCCCCAGCATTTT. Amino acid sequence: CASSLAGSNQPQHF.

The chain has TRBV19 and TRBJ1-5; weak D call: TRBD1 (5 bases). This CDR3 has 12 residues. Trimming cost V 9 bases and J 5 bases, with 11 bases left between them. Germline V gene sequence: CDR1 LNHDA, CDR2 SQIVND (reference sequence). The CDR3 loop is CASGGDYQPQHF. The CDR3 DNA reads as TGTGCCAGCGGGGGGGACTATCAGCCCCAGCATTTT.

The J gene is TRBJ1-3, the V gene TRBV7-9; possibly TRBD1 for D (5 bases). Germline CDR1 is SEHNR and CDR2 is FQNEAQ (reference sequence). Trimming removed 4 bases at V and 1 base at J, with 14 bases between. The CDR3 covers 16 residues. The CDR3 bases are TGTGCCAGCAGCTCTGACCCAGGGAAATCTGGAAACACCATATATTTT. This translates into CASSSDPGKSGNTIYF.

The chain links TRBV11-2 to TRBJ2-2; TRBD2 matches 11 bases. Trimming took 3 bases from V and 8 from J; bases not matched to a gene: 11. There are 17 residues in the CDR3. From germline, CDR1 is SGHAT and CDR2 FQNNGV. DNA of the CDR3: TGTGCCAGCAGCTTTAATAGCGGGAGGGCCGGTATTGGGGAGCTGTTTTTT. It yields the protein CASSFNSGRAGIGELFF.

The chain has TRBV2 and TRBJ1-1; maybe TRBD1 (5 bases). V dropped 2 bases and J dropped 7 bases, with 17 bases sitting between them. The germline V gene encodes CDR1 SNHLY and CDR2 FYNNEI. The CDR3 spans 15 residues. Here the CDR3 DNA reads TGTGCCAGCAGTGAACGATCGCAGGGAACGTATGAAGCTTTCTTT. It translates to CASSERSQGTYEAFF.

V gene TRBV5-6 combines with J gene TRBJ2-3, with 9 bases that match TRBD2. After removal of 4 bases from V and 5 bases from J, the junction contained 11 bases not matched to a gene. Germline V gives CDR1 SGHDT, CDR2 YYEEEE. CDR3 size: 16 residues. The CDR3 bases are TGTGCCAGCAGCCGGTTCAGGGCGGGAGGGGAAGATACGCAGTATTTT. Translated: CASSRFRAGGEDTQYF.

The rearrangement links TRBV12-2 to TRBJ2-6; the D call of TRBD1 is as the table states it, not checked on the DNA. TRBV12-2 is annotated as a pseudogene. The length of the CDR3 is 16 residues. This chain's CDR3 is CASRHQTQSRANVLTF. CDR3 nucleotides: TGTGCAAGTCGCCATCAGACACAAAGTCGGGCCAACGTCCTGACTTTC.

J is TRBJ1-5 and V is TRBV5-4, with a possible D match to TRBD1 (6 bases). V gave up 0 bases and J gave up 5 bases, with 12 bases separating them. This CDR3 has 15 residues. Germline V gene data show CDR1 as SGHNT and CDR2 as YYREEE (reference sequence). The CDR3 nucleotides are TGTGCCAGCAGCTTGGATAGACAGGCCTATCAGCCCCAGCATTTT. Translation: CASSLDRQAYQPQHF.

Worth noting for this clone: The same CDR3 arises from other DNA sequences in this sample as well. This rearrangement joins TRBV7-2 to TRBJ1-3, with 7 positions matching TRBD1. Germline trimming cut 1 base from V and 3 bases from J; bases unmatched to any gene: 0. Germline V gives CDR1 SGHTA, CDR2 FQGNSA. The CDR3 consists of 14 residues. The CDR3 reads CASSLDRGGNTIYF. The CDR3, as DNA: TGTGCCAGCAGCTTAGACAGGGGTGGAAACACCATATATTTT.

This clone was found a few times. The chain carries TRBV6-5 and TRBJ2-7; the D is unclear. Between the trimmed V and J ends, which lost 6 bases and 6 bases, there was a span of 12 bases. Germline CDR1 reads MNHEY; CDR2 reads SVGAGI. The CDR3 has 12 amino acids. This chain's CDR3 is CASRQVLGEQYF. In DNA form, the CDR3 reads TGTGCCAGCAGGCAGGTCTTAGGCGAGCAGTACTTC.

V usage is TRBV6-1 and J usage is TRBJ1-3; D remains unclear. The CDR3 sequence is 14 residues long. CDR1 is MNHNS and CDR2 is SASEGT in the germline V gene. V shed 6 bases and J shed 0 bases, with 9 bases lying between them. CDR3 amino acids: CASRSPGSGNTIYF. For the CDR3, the DNA is TGTGCCAGCAGGTCCCCCGGCTCTGGAAACACCATATATTTT.

DNA of the CDR3: TGTGCCAGCAGTTCCGATGCTAGGGGCGAGCAGTACTTC. Translated: CASSSDARGEQYF. The genes are TRBV6-5 and TRBJ2-7; maybe TRBD1 (5 bases). The CDR3 has 13 residues. The germline V and J ends were trimmed by 4 bases and 6 bases, with 13 bases remaining between them. From germline, CDR1 is MNHEY and CDR2 SVGAGI.

V usage is TRBV2 and J usage is TRBJ2-3; 9 bases are shared with TRBD1. The CDR3 has 16 residues. Trimming cost V 3 bases and J 4 bases; bases outside gene matches: 8. Germline V gene sequence: CDR1 SNHLY, CDR2 FYNNEI. The CDR3 spells CASSDSGTGRSDTQYF. DNA for the CDR3: TGTGCCAGCAGTGACTCCGGGACAGGGAGGTCAGATACGCAGTATTTT.

V gene TRBV5-1 combines with J gene TRBJ2-1, with 8 nucleotides matching TRBD2. This CDR3 spans 13 amino acids. The trim removed 8 bases at V and 6 bases at J, leaving 7 bases unmatched. Germline V gene data show CDR1 as SGHRS and CDR2 as YFSETQ. This chain's CDR3 is CARPGLETNEQFF. The CDR3 DNA reads TGCGCCAGGCCGGGACTAGAGACCAATGAGCAGTTCTTC. Variable domain in full (rest from reference TRBV5-1 and TRBJ2-1): KAGVTQTPRYLIKTRGQQVTLSCSPISGHRSVSWYQQTPGQGLQFLFEYFSETQRNKGNFPGRFSGRQFSNSRSEMNVSTLELGDSALYLCARPGLETNEQFFGPGTRLTVL.

The V and J genes are TRBV5-1 and TRBJ1-4; 10 bases are a match to TRBD1. V lost 5 bases to trimming and J lost 10 bases; unmatched junction nucleotides: 8. This CDR3 has 14 amino acids. The V gene's germline CDR1 is SGHRS and CDR2 YFSETQ. The CDR3 sequence is CASRSGQGTGKLFF. In DNA form, the CDR3 reads TGCGCCAGCAGATCGGGACAGGGGACGGGAAAACTGTTTTTT.

The V call is TRBV5-1, the J call TRBJ1-2; perhaps TRBD1 as D (5 bases). Trimming cost V 1 base and J 7 bases, with 14 bases left between them. Germline V gene lookup returns CDR1 SGHRS and CDR2 YFSETQ. This CDR3 contains 14 residues. This CDR3 is CASSLKAGDAGYTF. DNA of the CDR3: TGCGCCAGCAGCTTGAAGGCGGGGGACGCTGGCTACACCTTC.

V gene TRBV18 combines with J gene TRBJ2-7, with 9 nucleotides matching TRBD1. CDR1 KGHSH and CDR2 LQKENI come from the germline V gene. The CDR3 runs to 14 residues. V was clipped by 3 bases and J by 6 bases; unmatched bases: 6. The CDR3: CASSPGTGNREQYF. The CDR3 DNA reads as TGTGCCAGCTCACCCGGGACAGGGAATCGCGAGCAGTACTTC. Full variable domain (rest looked up from reference TRBV18 and TRBJ2-7): NAGVMQNPRHLVRRRGQEARLRCSPMKGHSHVYWYRQLPEEGLKFMVYLQKENIIDESGMPKERFSAEFPKEGPSILRIQQVVRGDSAAYFCASSPGTGNREQYFGPGTRLTVT.

V is TRBV7-9 and J is TRBJ1-1; D may be TRBD1 (5 bases). Per the germline V gene, CDR1 is SEHNR and CDR2 is FQNEAQ (reference sequence). The CDR3 is 13 amino acids. V was cut by 5 bases and J by 2 bases, with 9 bases left in between. The CDR3 nucleotides are TGTGCCAGCAGCGACCAGGGTAACACTGAAGCTTTCTTT. As protein: CASSDQGNTEAFF.

This chain joins TRBV7-2 and TRBJ1-3; unclear D gene. Trimming removed 1 base from V and 0 bases from J, with 10 bases in between. Germline CDR1 SGHTA, CDR2 FQGNSA. This CDR3 contains 16 residues. The CDR3 here is CASSLVETSSGNTIYF. Written as DNA, the CDR3 is TGTGCCAGCAGCTTAGTGGAGACTAGCTCTGGAAACACCATATATTTT.

V gene TRBV18 combines with J gene TRBJ2-7, with D perhaps matching TRBD2 (6 bases). The V end lost 4 bases, the J end lost 3 bases, and 19 bases lay between the germline ends. Germline assignment: CDR1 KGHSH and CDR2 LQKENI. This CDR3 contains 16 residues. The CDR3 protein is CASSHTRPGLYYEQYF. The CDR3, as DNA: TGTGCCAGCTCACATACCCGTCCGGGACTTTACTACGAGCAGTACTTC.

This clone came up once. This CDR3 reads CASSEGPMDTEAFF. The DNA for the CDR3 is TGCGCCAGCAGTGAGGGGCCTATGGACACTGAAGCTTTCTTT. This chain connects TRBV10-2 to TRBJ1-1, with D hard to call. CDR3 length: 14 residues. V lost 2 bases and J 3 bases, leaving 10 bases between the germline ends. The germline V gene encodes CDR1 WSHSY and CDR2 SAAADI.

In this sample, this clone turned up once. The genes are TRBV14 and TRBJ2-6; 8 bases fit TRBD2. The CDR3 totals 18 residues. Germline V gene sequence: CDR1 SGHDN, CDR2 FVKESK. V was pared by 2 bases and J by 1 base, with 7 bases of the junction left unmatched. This chain's CDR3 is CASSQLSGSKSGANVLTF. CDR3 nucleotides: TGTGCCAGCAGCCAACTGAGCGGGAGTAAGTCTGGGGCCAACGTCCTGACTTTC.